This T cell receptor (beta chain) stems from a study of CD8 T cells in ankylosing spondylitis. Many counts were recorded for this clonotype. TCRdb re-called the 5' RACE reads with MiXCR, one entry per CDR3 protein. The sample lists roughly 180,000 distinct CDR3 sequences, around 10% seen once, with approximately 32% in the top ten. Trimming cost V 3 bases and J 2 bases; bases outside gene matches: 14. CDR1 and CDR2 from the germline V gene are DFQATT and SNEGSKA (reference sequence). The CDR3 runs to 18 residues. The TCR was taken from a male donor with ankylosing spondylitis or in good health (not recorded which). The V and J genes are TRBV20-1 and TRBJ2-4; 9 positions agree with TRBD1. The source material was blood, either unsorted or a sorted T cell fraction (not recorded which). CDR3 nucleotide sequence: TGCAGTGCTAGCTGGACAGGGGCAGCCCTTATGACCAAAAACATTCAGTACTTC. It encodes CSASWTGAALMTKNIQYF.